The 20 T cell receptor beta chains presented below share a single source sample, sequenced in a study of shared clonotypes between healthy human individuals. Produced via immunoSEQ multiplex PCR; TCRdb's table is partial and in-frame only. The sample yields millions of clones, roughly nine tenths seen once. The sequencing sample was made of naive CD4+ T cells sorted from blood. The subset is: CD45RA+ positively selected. The receptors were gathered from a young man in good health.

This clone was found once. This sequence joins TRBV6-5 and TRBJ1-5; TRBD1 might be the D (5 bases). The CDR3 contains 13 residues. The V end was cut by 6 bases, the J end by 8 bases, with 14 bases between. Germline V gene lookup returns CDR1 MNHEY and CDR2 SVGAGI. The CDR3 sequence is CASRRFRGEPQHF. The CDR3 bases are TGTGCCAGCAGAAGGTTTAGAGGGGAGCCCCAGCATTTT.

This clone was seen a few times. The rearrangement uses TRBV30 and TRBJ1-1; possibly TRBD1 for D (5 bases). There are 12 residues in the CDR3. Germline-derived CDR1 and CDR2 are GTSNPN and SVGIG (reference sequence). With 7 bases removed from V and 8 bases from J, the gap between germline ends came to 17 bases. DNA for the CDR3: TGTGCCTCCTCCCGGGACGGAGTCGAAGCTTTCTTT. Amino acid sequence: CASSRDGVEAFF.

The chain couples TRBV6-1 to TRBJ1-1, with a tentative D call TRBD1 (5 bases). Trimming pared 6 bases from V and 0 bases from J, leaving 8 bases between. This CDR3 is built from 13 residues. In germline, CDR1 is MNHNS, CDR2 SASEGT. CDR3 in DNA: TGTGCCAGCAGCACGACAGTGAACACTGAAGCTTTCTTT. It specifies CASSTTVNTEAFF.

Worth noting for this clone: Other DNA sequences from this sample encode an identical CDR3 as well. V gene TRBV28 combines with J gene TRBJ2-5; 9 nucleotides match TRBD1. Germline V lookup: CDR1 MDHEN, CDR2 SYDVKM. J was trimmed by 1 base and V by 4 bases; bases with no gene match: 4. This CDR3 comprises 15 residues. CDR3 bases: TGTGCCAGCAGTTCTCCGGGACAGGGCCAAGAGACCCAGTACTTC. Its translation: CASSSPGQGQETQYF.

The genes are TRBV5-1 and TRBJ1-6, with D possibly being TRBD1 (6 bases). The germline V and J ends were trimmed by 2 bases and 10 bases, with 19 bases remaining between them. The CDR3 is 16 residues long. Germline lookup yields CDR1 SGHRS and CDR2 YFSETQ. CDR3 coding DNA: TGCGCCAGCAGCTTACGTCCACAGGGTGACGGGTCACCCCTCCACTTT. Translated: CASSLRPQGDGSPLHF.

The rearrangement joins TRBV5-6 to TRBJ1-5; D gene unclear. This CDR3 comprises 13 residues. Germline V gives CDR1 SGHDT, CDR2 YYEEEE. V was pared by 0 bases and J by 5 bases, with 6 bases between. DNA of the CDR3: TGTGCCAGCAGCTTGGGGCGTGATCAGCCCCAGCATTTT. It encodes CASSLGRDQPQHF.

The chain combines TRBV6-6 with TRBJ1-2, with D perhaps matching TRBD1 (6 bases). The CDR3 covers 14 residues. The V end lost 5 bases, the J end lost 4 bases, and 14 bases lay between the germline ends. Looked up from germline, CDR1 is MNHNY and CDR2 is SVGAGI (reference sequence). The CDR3 is CASSVETGPYGYTF. CDR3 bases: TGTGCCAGCAGTGTTGAAACAGGGCCCTATGGCTACACCTTC.

V is TRBV6-1 and J is TRBJ1-1; 8 bases agree with TRBD1. V gave up 5 bases and J gave up 5 bases; unmatched junction bases: 7. Germline lookup yields CDR1 MNHNS and CDR2 SASEGT. CDR3 length equals 14 residues. CDR3 DNA sequence: TGTGCCAGCAGTACCTCAGGGGGCTGGACTGAAGCTTTCTTT. It codes for CASSTSGGWTEAFF.

With respect to this clone: This CDR3 is also generated by other DNA sequences in the sample. The chain recombines TRBV6-5 with TRBJ1-1; 7 positions agree with TRBD1. The CDR3 is made up of 14 amino acids. Per the germline V gene, CDR1 is MNHEY and CDR2 is SVGAGI. The ends lost 0 bases at V and 2 bases at J; junction bases unmatched: 0. CDR3 sequence reads: CASSYSGGNTEAFF. Here the CDR3 DNA reads TGTGCCAGCAGTTACTCAGGGGGCAACACTGAAGCTTTCTTT.

This chain joins TRBV7-9 and TRBJ1-1; 7 bases agree with TRBD1. With V trimmed by 5 bases and J by 3 bases, 12 bases remained unmatched. This CDR3 is built from 16 residues. Per the germline V gene, CDR1 is SEHNR and CDR2 is FQNEAQ (reference sequence). CDR3 in DNA: TGTGCCAGCAGCCGATCCAGGGGGAATAAGGACACTGAAGCTTTCTTT. Protein product: CASSRSRGNKDTEAFF. Full variable domain (outside the CDR3, taken from reference TRBV7-9 and TRBJ1-1): DTGVSQNPRHKITKRGQNVTFRCDPISEHNRLYWYRQTLGQGPEFLTYFQNEAQLEKSRLLSDRFSAERPKGSFSTLEIQRTEQGDSAMYLCASSRSRGNKDTEAFFGQGTRLTVV.

The chain joins TRBV6-8 to TRBJ2-3, with 8 bases matching TRBD2. CDR3 size: 16 residues. V shed 7 bases and J 2 bases; nucleotides not matched to a gene: 11. Per germline, CDR1 MNHGY and CDR2 SAAAGT. The CDR3 region has the DNA TGTGCCAGCACAAGCACCCGGGGGGGAAACACAGATACGCAGTATTTT. Translated, it gives CASTSTRGGNTDTQYF.

The genes are TRBV14 and TRBJ2-3; either TRBD1 or TRBD2 may supply D (5 bases each). V was trimmed by 4 bases and J by 0 bases, leaving 17 bases between them. CDR3 length: 17 amino acids. The germline V gene encodes CDR1 SGHDN and CDR2 FVKESK. Written as DNA, the CDR3 is TGTGCCAGCAGCCCTTACCCTGGGACGTCTAGCACAGATACGCAGTATTTT. Translating gives CASSPYPGTSSTDTQYF.

The count of this clone is one. The chain employs TRBV7-6 and TRBJ2-2; D is undetermined. The CDR3 is made up of 13 amino acids. The germline V and J ends were trimmed by 0 bases and 6 bases, with 5 bases remaining between them. Germline CDR1 and CDR2: SGHVS and FNYEAQ. CDR3 region: CASSLALAGELFF. DNA of the CDR3: TGTGCCAGCAGCTTAGCGCTTGCCGGGGAGCTGTTTTTT.

This sequence joins TRBV7-2 and TRBJ2-5; D gene ambiguous. V was cut by 5 bases and J by 1 base, with 14 bases left in between. CDR1 is SGHTA, CDR2 FQGNSA, per germline. The CDR3 has 15 residues. As DNA, the CDR3 is TGTGCCAGCAGCGTAGGACGGATTGGCCAAGAGACCCAGTACTTC. Residues: CASSVGRIGQETQYF.

The chain is built from TRBV6-1 and TRBJ1-4; a possible D gene is TRBD1 (6 bases). Trimming removed 6 bases from V and 3 bases from J, with 11 bases in between. The CDR3 extends over 14 amino acids. From germline, CDR1 is MNHNS and CDR2 SASEGT. CDR3 bases: TGTGCCAGCAGAAACAGGGTGGCTAATGAAAAACTGTTTTTT. Translation: CASRNRVANEKLFF.

V and J are TRBV2 and TRBJ2-2; no reliable D call. CDR1 is SNHLY and CDR2 is FYNNEI in the germline V gene. This CDR3 has 12 amino acids. With 6 bases removed from V and 6 bases from J, the gap between germline ends came to 8 bases. CDR3: CASRRTPGELFF. The CDR3 coding sequence is TGTGCCAGCAGAAGAACCCCCGGGGAGCTGTTTTTT.

This chain joins TRBV27 and TRBJ1-6, with D unresolved. The CDR3 sequence is 9 residues long. V gave up 11 bases and J gave up 11 bases, with 7 bases separating them. Germline V gene lookup returns CDR1 MNHEY and CDR2 SMNVEV (reference sequence). CDR3 in amino acids: CASRAPLHF. CDR3 nucleotide sequence: TGTGCCTCAAGGGCACCCCTCCACTTT.

This chain joins TRBV18 and TRBJ2-2; D is possibly TRBD2 (6 bases). This CDR3 is 14 amino acids long. V was cut by 8 bases and J by 0 bases, with 10 bases left in between. The germline gives CDR1 KGHSH, CDR2 LQKENI. CDR3 protein: CASTGLANTGELFF. In DNA form, the CDR3 reads TGTGCCAGCACGGGACTCGCGAACACCGGGGAGCTGTTTTTT.

CDR3 in amino acids: CASSWTGVSNQPQHF. The CDR3 DNA follows: TGTGCCAGCAGCTGGACAGGGGTGAGCAATCAGCCCCAGCATTTT. The chain carries TRBV6-6 and TRBJ1-5; 9 nucleotides align to TRBD1. Losses at the gene ends were 6 bases for V and 1 base for J; bases not matched to a gene: 4. The CDR3 consists of 15 residues. Germline V gene lookup returns CDR1 MNHNY and CDR2 SVGAGI (reference sequence).

As to this clone: Compared with germline, one end of the junction differs, possibly owing to a read error. V is TRBV5-4 and J is TRBJ2-7; 7 bases align to TRBD2. Per the germline V gene, CDR1 is SGHNT and CDR2 is YYREEE (reference sequence). The CDR3 length is 12 residues. The CDR3 protein is CASSRGEGKKSF. Written as DNA, the CDR3 is TGTGCCAGCAGTCGTGGGGAGGGGAAGAAGTCCTTC.